Listed here are 21 T cell receptor beta chains from one sample, sequenced in a study of PD-L1 blockade in urothelial cancer. The method was immunoSEQ multiplex PCR; TCRdb's version includes in-frame clones alone and lacks a portion of them. There are about 84,000 clones in the sample; around 76% occur only once, and around 9.5% lies in the top ten. The specimen comprised PBMCs, sampled around atezolizumab (anti-PD-L1) treatment. Receptors were obtained from a man in his 70s with urothelial cancer.

This clone has just one count. The rearrangement joins TRBV6-1 to TRBJ2-1, with 14 positions matching TRBD2. CDR3 length: 15 amino acids. Germline V gene data show CDR1 as MNHNS and CDR2 as SASEGT. V lost 7 bases and J lost 8; bases outside the gene matches: 7. The CDR3, as DNA: TGTGCCAGCACTGTGACTAGCGGGGGGGCCTATGAGCAGTTCTTC. It is translated as CASTVTSGGAYEQFF.

The V and J genes are TRBV7-8 and TRBJ1-2, with D possibly being TRBD1 (5 bases). Trimming pared 3 bases from V and 1 base from J, leaving 18 bases between. The CDR3 is 17 amino acids. Germline V CDR1 and CDR2: SGHVS, FQNEAQ. Here the CDR3 DNA reads TGTGCCAGCAGCTTGAGTTACGGAGACAGCCATAACTATGGCTACACCTTC. It yields the protein CASSLSYGDSHNYGYTF.

The chain uses TRBV2 and TRBJ2-2; TRBD1 aligns across 7 bases. CDR1 SNHLY and CDR2 FYNNEI come from the germline V gene. CDR3 size: 13 residues. J was trimmed by 5 bases and V by 5 bases; bases with no gene match: 2. The CDR3 DNA is TGTGCCAGCAGTTGGGACAGAACCGGGGAGCTGTTTTTT. Protein: CASSWDRTGELFF.

In its sample, this clone was seen a few times. This chain connects TRBV2 to TRBJ2-5, with 8 bases that match TRBD2. Germline assignment: CDR1 SNHLY and CDR2 FYNNEI. Trimming at V came to 7 bases and at J to 1 base, leaving 8 bases not matched to a gene. The CDR3 sequence is 15 residues long. The CDR3 DNA follows: TGTGCCAGCAACGACCGGGAGGGGAGCCAAGAGACCCAGTACTTC. Amino acid sequence: CASNDREGSQETQYF.

The rearrangement uses TRBV10-3 and TRBJ2-5, with D possibly matching TRBD2 (7 bases). Trimming took 7 bases from V and 5 from J, leaving 14 bases between them. The CDR3 loop spans 13 amino acids. Germline V gives CDR1 ENHRY, CDR2 SYGVKD. The CDR3 sequence: CAIKAGEGETQYF. CDR3 nucleotides: TGTGCCATCAAGGCAGGGGAGGGGGAGACCCAGTACTTC.

This sequence joins TRBV19 and TRBJ1-2, with a weak D call TRBD1 (5 bases). CDR3 length: 16 amino acids. Trimming took off 7 bases at V and 2 bases at J, with 20 bases between the two ends. Germline V CDR1 and CDR2: LNHDA, SQIVND (reference sequence). CDR3 region: CASTWDPSGGNYGYTF. The DNA of the CDR3 is TGTGCCAGTACTTGGGACCCCTCAGGAGGGAACTATGGCTACACCTTC.

This clone was detected only once. The V gene is TRBV11-2, the J gene TRBJ2-7, with D possibly being TRBD2 (7 bases). The CDR3 runs to 15 residues. Per germline, CDR1 SGHAT and CDR2 FQNNGV. Between the trimmed V and J ends, which lost 2 bases and 2 bases, there was a span of 13 bases. Written as DNA, the CDR3 is TGTGCCAGCAGCTTAATCGGGGGGCCCACCTACGAGCAGTACTTC. As protein: CASSLIGGPTYEQYF.

The gene calls are TRBV7-3 and TRBJ2-1; 7 positions agree with TRBD1. Per the germline V gene, CDR1 is SGHTA and CDR2 is FQGTGA. The CDR3 has 14 residues. V shed 2 bases and J 4 bases; nucleotides not matched to a gene: 2. CDR3 amino acids: CASSLADRYNEQFF. In DNA, the CDR3 is TGTGCCAGCAGCTTAGCGGACAGGTACAATGAGCAGTTCTTC.

The chain recombines TRBV6-1 with TRBJ1-1; D remains ambiguous. Germline CDR1 is MNHNS and CDR2 is SASEGT. V lost 0 bases, J lost 2 bases, and 7 bases lay in between. This CDR3 has 14 amino acids. The CDR3 DNA follows: TGTGCCAGCAGTGAAGCGGAGGGAAACACTGAAGCTTTCTTT. Amino acids: CASSEAEGNTEAFF.

This clone was counted between two and nine times. The genes are TRBV5-1 and TRBJ1-6; a weak D match, TRBD1 (5 bases). Germline values: CDR1 SGHRS, CDR2 YFSETQ. V was shortened by 6 bases and J by 9 bases, with 19 bases between the two germline ends. This CDR3 has 15 amino acids. The CDR3 protein is CASTPAGGSPSPLHF. CDR3 DNA sequence: TGCGCCAGCACCCCGGCCGGGGGATCCCCTTCACCCCTCCACTTT.

The chain links TRBV7-9 to TRBJ2-1, with a tentative D call TRBD2 (5 bases). CDR1 is SEHNR and CDR2 is FQNEAQ in the germline V gene (reference sequence). V was pared by 4 bases and J by 6 bases, with 10 bases between. The CDR3 covers 13 residues. In DNA, the CDR3 is TGTGCCAGCAGCTGGACGGACTCCAATGAGCAGTTCTTC. This codes for CASSWTDSNEQFF.

This chain uses TRBV7-3 with TRBJ2-7; possible D gene TRBD1, 6 bases. The CDR3 consists of 15 residues. Trimming took off 0 bases at V and 6 bases at J, with 15 bases between the two ends. Germline assignment: CDR1 SGHTA and CDR2 FQGTGA. CDR3 DNA: TGTGCCAGCAGCTTAACGTACCGGACAGACCTCGAGCAGTACTTC. Its protein product is CASSLTYRTDLEQYF.

The V and J genes are TRBV4-2 and TRBJ2-3; D is unresolved. Germline V CDR1 and CDR2: LGHNA, YNFKEQ. The CDR3 loop spans 14 amino acids. V shed 8 bases and J shed 2 bases, with 14 bases lying between them. The CDR3 reads CASSAGGTTDTQYF. CDR3 in DNA: TGTGCCAGCTCTGCCGGCGGAACCACAGATACGCAGTATTTT.

This clone was counted a few times. This rearrangement joins TRBV7-9 to TRBJ2-1, with D hard to call. Germline V lookup: CDR1 SEHNR, CDR2 FQNEAQ (reference sequence). Trimming cost V 3 bases and J 7 bases, with 13 bases left between them. The CDR3 consists of 14 residues. The CDR3 sequence: CASSFVSAENEQFF. The CDR3 DNA reads TGTGCCAGCAGCTTTGTCAGTGCGGAGAATGAGCAGTTCTTC.

V is TRBV4-3 and J is TRBJ2-7, with TRBD2 identical over 7 bases. Losses at the gene ends were 0 bases for V and 5 bases for J; bases not matched to a gene: 7. The germline V gene has CDR1 LGHNA and CDR2 YSLEER. The CDR3 is 15 amino acids. CDR3 bases: TGCGCCAGCAGCCAAGAGTGGCGGGAGAGGGACGAGCAGTACTTC. Amino acids: CASSQEWRERDEQYF.

This chain joins TRBV7-2 and TRBJ2-7; 9 bases match TRBD1. The germline gives CDR1 SGHTA, CDR2 FQGNSA. After removal of 5 bases from V and 6 bases from J, the junction contained 8 bases not matched to a gene. This CDR3 is built from 14 residues. CDR3 sequence: CASSLQGAKGEQYF. CDR3 sequence (DNA): TGTGCCAGCAGCCTACAGGGGGCGAAGGGCGAGCAGTACTTC.

The V and J genes are TRBV7-8 and TRBJ1-5, with D uncertain. The CDR3 totals 13 residues. The germline V gene has CDR1 SGHVS and CDR2 FQNEAQ. The V end was cut by 2 bases, the J end by 9 bases, with 11 bases between. The CDR3 region is CASSLQVTSPQHF. The CDR3 bases are TGTGCCAGCAGCTTACAGGTTACATCGCCCCAGCATTTT.

The chain couples TRBV6-1 to TRBJ2-7; 9 nucleotides agree with TRBD1. The V gene's germline CDR1 is MNHNS and CDR2 SASEGT. CDR3 size: 12 residues. Trimming took 8 bases from V and 4 from J; bases not matched to a gene: 3. Here the CDR3 reads CASGDRAYEQYF. CDR3 nucleotides: TGTGCCAGCGGGGACAGGGCGTACGAGCAGTACTTC.

The chain links TRBV19 to TRBJ2-1, with 13 bases that match TRBD2. The CDR3 is 15 residues long. Trimming removed 4 bases from V and 6 bases from J; junction bases left unmatched: 3. CDR1 is LNHDA and CDR2 is SQIVND in the germline V gene (reference sequence). The CDR3 protein is CASSTGLAGANEQFF. For the CDR3, the DNA is TGTGCCAGTAGTACCGGACTAGCGGGGGCCAATGAGCAGTTCTTC.

The chain links TRBV7-3 to TRBJ2-3; D not certain. CDR3 length: 11 residues. Germline assignment: CDR1 SGHTA and CDR2 FQGTGA. The V gene lost 5 bases and the J gene lost 8 bases, with 8 bases spanning the gap. The CDR3 DNA is TGTGCCAGCAGCAACCAGGCTACGCAGTATTTT. Amino acids: CASSNQATQYF.

The chain couples TRBV18 to TRBJ2-7, with 8 bases aligning to TRBD1. The CDR3 extends over 14 amino acids. Germline CDR1 reads KGHSH; CDR2 reads LQKENI. V shed 3 bases, J shed 2 bases, and the junction held 3 bases outside the gene matches. CDR3 region: CASSPTGGPYEQYF. The CDR3 DNA is TGTGCCAGCTCACCCACAGGGGGTCCCTACGAGCAGTACTTC.